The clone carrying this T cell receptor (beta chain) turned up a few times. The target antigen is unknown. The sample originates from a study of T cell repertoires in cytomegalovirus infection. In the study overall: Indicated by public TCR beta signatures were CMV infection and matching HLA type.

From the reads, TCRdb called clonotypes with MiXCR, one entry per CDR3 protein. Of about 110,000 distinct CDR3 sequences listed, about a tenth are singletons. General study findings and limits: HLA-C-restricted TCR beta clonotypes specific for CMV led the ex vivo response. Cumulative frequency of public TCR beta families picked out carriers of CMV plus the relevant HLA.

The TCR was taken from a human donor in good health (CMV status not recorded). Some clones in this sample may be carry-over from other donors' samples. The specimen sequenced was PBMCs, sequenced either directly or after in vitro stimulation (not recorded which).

The CDR3 region is CASSLIQGRGAFF. CDR3 nucleotide sequence: TGTGCCAGCAGCCTCATACAGGGGCGGGGAGCTTTCTTT. The V call is TRBV3-1, the J call TRBJ1-1, with 7 nucleotides matching TRBD1. CDR3 length: 13 amino acids. J was trimmed by 10 bases and V by 4 bases; bases with no gene match: 9. CDR1 is LGHDT, CDR2 YNNKEL, per germline (reference sequence). The full variable domain, its missing parts supplied by reference TRBV3-1 and TRBJ1-1, is DTAVSQTPKYLVTQMGNDKSIKCEQNLGHDTMYWYKQDSKKFLKIMFSYNNKELIINETVPNRFSPKSPDKAHLNLHINSLELGDSAVYFCASSLIQGRGAFFGQGTRLTVV.